A single sample gave rise to the 27 T cell receptor beta chains below, sequenced in a study of blood T cell repertoires in COVID-19. Generated by immunoSEQ multiplex PCR, the TCRdb table keeps only in-frame clones and is missing some. The table has more than 150,000 clones, 84% seen once; the top ten hold approximately 10%. Sequencing input: peripheral blood. These receptors came from a woman between 50 and 59 years old with acute or convalescent COVID-19.

V gene TRBV10-2 combines with J gene TRBJ1-1, with TRBD1 matching 7 bases. This CDR3 has 13 residues. With 7 bases clipped from V and 5 bases from J, the junction kept 7 bases outside the gene matches. CDR1 is WSHSY, CDR2 SAAADI, per germline. CDR3 nucleotide sequence: TGCGCCAGCACGAACAGGGGTGGAACTGAAGCTTTCTTT. Amino acids: CASTNRGGTEAFF.

The gene calls are TRBV14 and TRBJ1-1; TRBD1 agrees at 7 bases. Trimming cost V 1 base and J 5 bases; bases outside gene matches: 7. The germline V gene has CDR1 SGHDN and CDR2 FVKESK. The CDR3 consists of 15 residues. CDR3 sequence reads: CASSQVTGVVTEAFF. The CDR3 DNA reads as TGTGCCAGCAGCCAAGTTACAGGGGTTGTGACTGAAGCTTTCTTT.

This clone was seen a single time. V is TRBV5-5 and J is TRBJ2-7, with a tentative D call TRBD2 (6 bases). CDR3 length: 17 residues. The V gene lost 0 bases and the J gene lost 0 bases, with 16 bases spanning the gap. Germline V gene sequence: CDR1 SGHKS, CDR2 YYEKEE (reference sequence). CDR3 coding DNA: TGTGCCAGCAGCTTGGCTCTTTCCCCGGGGGTCTCCTACGAGCAGTACTTC. This codes for CASSLALSPGVSYEQYF.

This chain uses TRBV27 with TRBJ2-2, with a weak D call TRBD1 (5 bases). The CDR3 runs 15 residues. V was pared by 6 bases and J by 5 bases, with 16 bases between. Germline loops: CDR1 MNHEY, CDR2 SMNVEV (reference sequence). The CDR3 region is CASRGLGVRTGELFF. The CDR3 region has the DNA TGTGCCAGCAGGGGGCTTGGAGTGCGGACCGGGGAGCTGTTTTTT.

This clone is a singleton in its sample. V is TRBV3-1 (or the pseudogene TRBV3-2) and J is TRBJ2-1, with TRBD2 matching over 8 bases. Trimming at V came to 1 base and at J to 10 bases, leaving 9 bases not matched to a gene. This CDR3 contains 15 residues. CDR1 and CDR2 (germline): LGHDT, YNNKEL (reference sequence). CDR3 sequence: CASSQGLASGEEQFF. CDR3 in DNA: TGTGCCAGCAGCCAAGGACTAGCGTCAGGAGAAGAGCAGTTCTTC.

The chain joins TRBV6-5 to TRBJ1-1; 8 nucleotides align to TRBD1. The germline CDR1 and CDR2 sequences are MNHEY and SVGAGI. Trimming took 7 bases from V and 5 from J; bases not matched to a gene: 9. This CDR3 region has 14 residues. CDR3 region: CASKIQGVQTEAFF. DNA of the CDR3: TGTGCCAGCAAGATACAGGGGGTACAGACTGAAGCTTTCTTT.

This sequence joins TRBV21-1 and TRBJ1-1; TRBD1 reflects the table's D call only, with no check against the DNA. TRBV21-1 is termed a pseudogene. The CDR3 extends over 14 amino acids. CDR3 bases: TGTGCCAGCGCCCCGATCACAGAGAACACTGAAGCTTTCTTT. Translated, it gives CASAPITENTEAFF.

The chain links TRBV19 to TRBJ2-7, with 10 nucleotides matching TRBD2. The CDR3 totals 15 residues. Germline CDR1 reads LNHDA; CDR2 reads SQIVND (reference sequence). V was clipped by 3 bases and J by 6 bases; unmatched bases: 8. The CDR3 reads CASSIEREGRSEQYF. As DNA, the CDR3 is TGTGCCAGTAGTATTGAGCGGGAGGGCCGCAGCGAGCAGTACTTC. The full variable domain, completed using reference TRBV19 and TRBJ2-7, is DGGITQSPKYLFRKEGQNVTLSCEQNLNHDAMYWYRQDPGQGLRLIYYSQIVNDFQKGDIAEGYSVSREKKESFPLTVTSAQKNPTAFYLCASSIEREGRSEQYFGPGTRLTVT.

This clone turned up a few times. The rearrangement joins TRBV28 to TRBJ1-2; TRBD1 aligns across 7 bases. In germline, CDR1 is MDHEN, CDR2 SYDVKM. V lost 8 bases to trimming and J lost 7 bases; unmatched junction nucleotides: 10. This CDR3 region has 13 residues. This CDR3 reads CASGTIRGFGYTF. The CDR3 bases are TGTGCCAGCGGGACGATCAGGGGGTTTGGCTACACCTTC.

The gene calls are TRBV28 and TRBJ1-2; 9 nucleotides match TRBD1. This CDR3 is 14 amino acids long. The V segment lost 10 bases and the J segment 1 base; nucleotides outside the gene matches: 7. Germline loops: CDR1 MDHEN, CDR2 SYDVKM. The CDR3 region has the DNA TGTGCCATAATCCCGGGACAGGGTAACTATGGCTACACCTTC. This codes for CAIIPGQGNYGYTF.

The chain is built from TRBV6-5 and TRBJ2-7; 12 bases match TRBD2. This CDR3 is built from 15 residues. Germline V gene data show CDR1 as MNHEY and CDR2 as SVGAGI. Losses at the gene ends were 6 bases for V and 3 bases for J; bases not matched to a gene: 6. CDR3 protein: CASRSTSGGDYEQYF. For the CDR3, the DNA is TGTGCCAGCAGGTCGACTAGCGGGGGAGACTACGAGCAGTACTTC.

This clone was counted only a few times. J is TRBJ1-2 and V is TRBV5-1; 7 bases are shared with TRBD1. J gave up 6 bases and V 4 bases, and 6 bases lay outside the gene matches. Per germline, CDR1 SGHRS and CDR2 YFSETQ. This CDR3 is built from 13 residues. The CDR3 here is CASSTETGDGYTF. Written as DNA, the CDR3 is TGCGCCAGCAGCACAGAAACAGGGGATGGCTACACCTTC.

This chain connects TRBV7-2 to TRBJ1-2; 7 bases agree with TRBD1. J gave up 1 base and V 5 bases, and 4 bases lay outside the gene matches. Germline assignment: CDR1 SGHTA and CDR2 FQGNSA. This CDR3 is built from 14 residues. In DNA, the CDR3 is TGTGCCAGCAGCCTCCGGGACAGTAACTATGGCTACACCTTC. Its protein product is CASSLRDSNYGYTF.

V is TRBV2 and J is TRBJ1-1, with no clear D. The CDR3 runs 12 residues. V lost 4 bases and J 10 bases, leaving 13 bases between the germline ends. Germline-derived CDR1 and CDR2 are SNHLY and FYNNEI. CDR3 region: CASSVMRVPAFF. DNA of the CDR3: TGTGCCAGCAGTGTCATGAGGGTCCCAGCTTTCTTT.

The genes are TRBV7-2 and TRBJ2-7, with 9 bases identical to TRBD2. Trimming at V came to 1 base and at J to 3 bases, leaving 4 bases not matched to a gene. CDR3 size: 15 residues. The germline V gene encodes CDR1 SGHTA and CDR2 FQGNSA. The CDR3 DNA is TGTGCCAGCAGCTTAGGGGGTAGCGGGAGCTACGAGCAGTACTTC. This encodes CASSLGGSGSYEQYF.

This clone appeared a single time. The V gene is TRBV2, the J gene TRBJ2-3; the match to TRBD2 covers 10 bases. After removal of 8 bases from V and 2 bases from J, the junction contained 10 bases not matched to a gene. Germline values: CDR1 SNHLY, CDR2 FYNNEI. The CDR3 length is 16 residues. The CDR3 bases are TGTGCCAGCGTCCGAGCGGGGGGGCCTAACACAGATACGCAGTATTTT. This gives the protein CASVRAGGPNTDTQYF.

This clone came up once. The V and J genes are TRBV9 and TRBJ1-1; unclear D gene. CDR3 length: 15 residues. Trimming left V 0 bases short and J 1 base short, with 10 bases between. Germline V gene data show CDR1 as SGDLS and CDR2 as YYNGEE. This chain's CDR3 is CASSVGAIANTEAFF. CDR3 in DNA: TGTGCCAGCAGCGTAGGGGCAATCGCGAACACTGAAGCTTTCTTT.

The rearrangement links TRBV7-2 to TRBJ2-7, with 8 bases aligning to TRBD1. CDR1 SGHTA and CDR2 FQGNSA come from the germline V gene. Trimming cost V 1 base and J 5 bases; bases outside gene matches: 4. This CDR3 contains 14 residues. The chain's CDR3 is CASSLGRGHHEQYF. CDR3 bases: TGTGCCAGCAGCTTAGGCAGGGGGCACCACGAGCAGTACTTC.

The chain couples TRBV6-5 to TRBJ2-2; possible D gene TRBD1, 5 bases. Germline CDR1 reads MNHEY; CDR2 reads SVGAGI. The CDR3 is 13 residues long. Trimming took 6 bases from V and 4 from J, leaving 9 bases between them. CDR3 in DNA: TGTGCCAGCAGACTACAGGTCACCGGGGAGCTGTTTTTT. This sequence encodes CASRLQVTGELFF.

The V call is TRBV7-2, the J call TRBJ1-2, with D perhaps matching TRBD1 (5 bases). The CDR3 runs to 13 residues. V lost 4 bases and J lost 4, with 10 bases in between. Germline lookup yields CDR1 SGHTA and CDR2 FQGNSA. The CDR3 spells CASSSRGFYGYTF. CDR3 DNA: TGTGCCAGCAGCTCCCGGGGGTTCTATGGCTACACCTTC. Filled out from reference TRBV7-2 and TRBJ1-2, the complete variable domain reads GAGVSQSPSNKVTEKGKDVELRCDPISGHTALYWYRQSLGQGLEFLIYFQGNSAPDKSGLPSDRFSAERTGGSVSTLTIQRTQQEDSAVYLCASSSRGFYGYTFGSGTRLTVV.

A few counts support this clone. The V and J genes are TRBV4-1 and TRBJ1-1; no firm D call. CDR1 MGHRA and CDR2 YSYEKL come from the germline V gene. The CDR3 runs 11 residues. The ends were cut back, 6 bases at V and 8 bases at J, with 10 bases in the middle. The CDR3 protein is CASSPGYEAFF. Written as DNA, the CDR3 is TGCGCCAGCAGTCCGGGGTACGAAGCTTTCTTT.

There are a few counts of this clone. The CDR3 bases are TGTGCCAGCAGTTGGGACAGGGTGAACACTGAAGCTTTCTTT. Translation: CASSWDRVNTEAFF. The gene calls are TRBV6-5 and TRBJ1-1; 9 nucleotides align to TRBD1. The CDR3 is 14 amino acids. J gave up 0 bases and V 4 bases, and 0 bases lay outside the gene matches. Per the germline V gene, CDR1 is MNHEY and CDR2 is SVGAGI.

This clone was detected once. The genes are TRBV28 and TRBJ1-2; TRBD1 matches at 9 bases. The CDR3 loop spans 14 amino acids. V dropped 7 bases and J dropped 13; count of bases not matched to a gene: 16. Germline V gene lookup returns CDR1 MDHEN and CDR2 SYDVKM. Here the CDR3 reads CASTNPGTGFGCTF. Written as DNA, the CDR3 is TGTGCCAGCACCAACCCTGGGACAGGGTTTGGTTGCACCTTC.

The J gene is TRBJ1-1, the V gene TRBV2, with 9 nucleotides matching TRBD1. Germline CDR1 reads SNHLY; CDR2 reads FYNNEI. The V gene end was trimmed by 5 bases and the J gene end by 1 base; junction bases not matched to a gene: 2. The CDR3 sequence is 14 residues long. As DNA, the CDR3 is TGTGCCAGCAGTCTACAGGGGGCGAACACTGAAGCTTTCTTT. This encodes CASSLQGANTEAFF.

The chain employs TRBV28 and TRBJ1-1, with D hard to call. This CDR3 has 13 residues. V lost 6 bases and J 4 bases, leaving 12 bases between the germline ends. Germline V lookup: CDR1 MDHEN, CDR2 SYDVKM. Here the CDR3 DNA reads TGTGCCAGCAGCCTCCCCGGGATCACTGAAGCTTTCTTT. This codes for CASSLPGITEAFF.

The rearrangement links TRBV5-1 to TRBJ2-1; TRBD2 matches 11 bases. CDR1 is SGHRS, CDR2 YFSETQ, per germline. V shed 4 bases, J shed 4 bases, and the junction held 7 bases outside the gene matches. The CDR3 covers 16 residues. In DNA form, the CDR3 reads TGCGCCAGCAGCCCTAGCGGGGGGACCACTTACAATGAGCAGTTCTTC. Protein sequence: CASSPSGGTTYNEQFF. Complete variable domain (other parts from reference TRBV5-1 and TRBJ2-1): KAGVTQTPRYLIKTRGQQVTLSCSPISGHRSVSWYQQTPGQGLQFLFEYFSETQRNKGNFPGRFSGRQFSNSRSEMNVSTLELGDSALYLCASSPSGGTTYNEQFFGPGTRLTVL.

V usage is TRBV14 and J usage is TRBJ2-6; weak D call: TRBD1 (6 bases). CDR1 SGHDN and CDR2 FVKESK come from the germline V gene. The CDR3 totals 20 residues. The V and J ends lost 1 base and 0 bases respectively, with 19 bases between them. CDR3 bases: TGTGCCAGCAGCCAAGCAGGGGCGCTTCTCTCTCTCTCTGGGGCCAACGTCCTGACTTTC. Encoded protein: CASSQAGALLSLSGANVLTF. The whole variable domain, remainder taken from reference TRBV14 and TRBJ2-6, is EAGVTQFPSHSVIEKGQTVTLRCDPISGHDNLYWYRRVMGKEIKFLLHFVKESKQDESGMPNNRFLAERTGGTYSTLKVQPAELEDSGVYFCASSQAGALLSLSGANVLTFGAGSRLTVL.